This TCR beta chain was documented in a study of control samples from healthy donors and cancer patients. Sequencing was performed with immunoSEQ multiplex PCR; in TCRdb, only in-frame clones are kept and a portion is missing. The table has 100,000 or so clones, roughly four fifths seen once. The material sequenced was blood. The clonotype was recovered from a woman in her forties or fifties in good health.

The CDR3 DNA is TGCAGTGCTAGTCCCCGTAGAGGGGGTGAAGCTTTCTTT. Translation gives CSASPRRGGEAFF. The chain is built from TRBV20-1 and TRBJ1-1; a possible D gene is TRBD1 (6 bases). Trimming shortened V by 3 bases and J by 7 bases, and 15 bases separated the two germline ends. Germline lookup yields CDR1 DFQATT and CDR2 SNEGSKA (reference sequence). The CDR3 is 13 amino acids.